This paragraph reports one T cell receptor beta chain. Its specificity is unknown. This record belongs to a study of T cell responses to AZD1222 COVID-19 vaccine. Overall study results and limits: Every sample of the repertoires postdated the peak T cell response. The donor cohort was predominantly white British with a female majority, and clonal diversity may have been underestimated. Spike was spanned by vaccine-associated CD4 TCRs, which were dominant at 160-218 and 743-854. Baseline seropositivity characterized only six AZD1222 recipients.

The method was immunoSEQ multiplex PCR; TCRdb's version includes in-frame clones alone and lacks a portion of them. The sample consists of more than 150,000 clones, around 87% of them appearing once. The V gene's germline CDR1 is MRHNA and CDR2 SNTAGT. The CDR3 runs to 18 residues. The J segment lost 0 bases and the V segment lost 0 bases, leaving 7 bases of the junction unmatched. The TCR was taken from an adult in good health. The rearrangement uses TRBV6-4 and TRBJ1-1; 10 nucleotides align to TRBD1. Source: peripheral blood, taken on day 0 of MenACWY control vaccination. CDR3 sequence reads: CASSDSIRDRGMNTEAFF. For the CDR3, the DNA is TGTGCCAGCAGTGACTCGATCCGGGACAGGGGCATGAACACTGAAGCTTTCTTT.